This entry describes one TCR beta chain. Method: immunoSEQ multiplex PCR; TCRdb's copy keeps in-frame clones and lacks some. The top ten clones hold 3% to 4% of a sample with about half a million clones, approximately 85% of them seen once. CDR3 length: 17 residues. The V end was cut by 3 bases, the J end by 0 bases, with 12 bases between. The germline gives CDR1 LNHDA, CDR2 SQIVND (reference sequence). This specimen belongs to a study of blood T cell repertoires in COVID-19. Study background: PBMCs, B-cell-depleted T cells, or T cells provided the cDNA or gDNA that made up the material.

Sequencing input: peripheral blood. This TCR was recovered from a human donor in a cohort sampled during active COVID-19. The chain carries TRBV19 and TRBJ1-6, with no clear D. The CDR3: CASSIGQSSSYNSPLHF. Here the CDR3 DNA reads TGTGCCAGTAGTATTGGGCAGTCGAGCTCCTATAATTCACCCCTCCACTTT.